The sequence of this TCR beta chain was determined in a study of early T cells in non-severe SARS-CoV-2 infection. About the research overall: Investigators sequenced bulk RNA drawn from unsorted whole blood, and chains remained unpaired.

This CDR3 has 15 residues. The study, taken as a whole, reports: VDJdb-based matching was biased toward anti-spike CD8 responses and missed private and CD4 specificities.

This clonotype was recorded many times. Antigen: not known. Individually, cDNA molecules had unique molecular identifiers attached to them. TCRdb fed the 5' RACE reads into MiXCR, producing one record per CDR3 protein. The table has around 57,000 distinct CDR3 sequences, around 6.5% seen once; the top ten hold about 3%. Sequencing was performed on whole blood, taken at baseline. This sequence was found in an adult who was a healthcare worker with PCR-confirmed SARS-CoV-2 infection or an uninfected control (not recorded which). The chain couples TRBV21-1 to TRBJ2-7; the DNA was not compared with TRBD1, the D call given in the table. TRBV21-1 is a pseudogene. This chain's CDR3 is CASSKERVTPGEQYF. As DNA, the CDR3 is TGTGCCAGCAGCAAAGAAAGGGTAACCCCGGGGGAGCAGTACTTC.